One T cell receptor (beta chain) is described in this entry. The study recruited people aged roughly 18 to 95 years across more than 20 US areas. Participants' own reports of clinical history determined their cohort assignment. In the study's own analysis: Researchers report that nucleated cell counts were estimated from reference gene primer amplification. Some clones are missing from TCRdb's copy, which holds only in-frame ones; the method was immunoSEQ multiplex PCR. The V and J calls and the clone size are those of that table, but D and trimming were determined from the DNA. The sample carries around 270,000 clones, around 85% recorded once. With V trimmed by 0 bases and J by 9 bases, 8 bases remained unmatched. CDR3 size: 16 residues. Per germline, CDR1 MNHNY and CDR2 SVGAGI (reference sequence). The sample comes from a study of blood T cell repertoires in COVID-19.

The TCR sequence derives from a woman in her 30s who had recovered from COVID-19. The chain couples TRBV6-6 to TRBJ1-6; 7 nucleotides align to TRBD1. The sample comprised PBMCs or T cells enriched from blood (not recorded which). For the CDR3, the DNA is TGTGCCAGCAGTTACTCGACAGGGAATACTGGTTCACCCCTCCACTTT. Protein sequence: CASSYSTGNTGSPLHF.